These 23 T cell receptor beta chains were all obtained from the same sample, sequenced in a study of cytomegalovirus exposure and HLA in healthy donors. The PCR used 60 Vbeta and 13 Jbeta primers. The data were produced by immunoSEQ multiplex PCR, yet TCRdb's version contains in-frame clones alone and is incomplete. The table shows approximately 44,000 clones, with around three quarters occurring only once. The sequencing sample was made of PBMCs. The receptors were sampled from a young man in good health and CMV-seronegative.

The CDR3 sequence: CASSGMWGGDTQYF. CDR3 sequence (DNA): TGTGCCAGCAGTGGAATGTGGGGGGGAGATACGCAGTATTTT. V and J are TRBV25-1 and TRBJ2-3; TRBD2 agrees at 7 bases. The CDR3 spans 14 residues. Losses at the gene ends were 4 bases for V and 5 bases for J; bases not matched to a gene: 6. Germline V gene data show CDR1 as MGHDK and CDR2 as SYGVNS.

The chain recombines TRBV21-1 with TRBJ2-7; the table assigns TRBD2, which was not confirmed against the DNA. TRBV21-1 constitutes a pseudogene. The CDR3 totals 15 residues. The CDR3 sequence is CASSKTSGRAYEQYF. CDR3 DNA sequence: TGTGCCAGCAGCAAAACTAGCGGGAGGGCCTACGAGCAGTACTTC.

The gene calls are TRBV9 and TRBJ2-3, with a weak D call TRBD2 (6 bases). This CDR3 spans 14 amino acids. Germline-derived CDR1 and CDR2 are SGDLS and YYNGEE. The germline V and J ends were trimmed by 7 bases and 8 bases, with 20 bases remaining between them. CDR3 DNA: TGTGCCAGCGACGGAGGGGCTGTAGGAGGTACGCAGTATTTT. Translating gives CASDGGAVGGTQYF.

The chain joins TRBV30 to TRBJ2-5; 10 bases line up with TRBD2. Germline V gene lookup returns CDR1 GTSNPN and CDR2 SVGIG (reference sequence). CDR3 length equals 15 residues. The ends lost 3 bases at V and 4 bases at J; junction bases unmatched: 8. The DNA of the CDR3 is TGTGCCTGGAGCGATCTAGCGGGAGAGCGAGAGACCCAGTACTTC. It specifies CAWSDLAGERETQYF.

The V call is TRBV5-5, the J call TRBJ2-7; TRBD2 is a possible D gene (6 bases). V was shortened by 0 bases and J by 0 bases, with 10 bases between the two germline ends. The CDR3 has 15 amino acids. CDR1 is SGHKS, CDR2 YYEKEE, per germline (reference sequence). For the CDR3, the DNA is TGTGCCAGCAGCTTGGATCGGGGGAGCTCCTACGAGCAGTACTTC. Translated, it gives CASSLDRGSSYEQYF.

This sequence joins TRBV19 and TRBJ2-1, with D possibly being TRBD2 (6 bases). The CDR3 is made up of 16 amino acids. The ends were cut back, 4 bases at V and 0 bases at J, with 13 bases in the middle. Germline CDR1 and CDR2: LNHDA and SQIVND (reference sequence). CDR3 sequence: CASSKIRDSSYNEQFF. CDR3 in DNA: TGTGCCAGTAGTAAGATCCGGGACTCCTCCTACAATGAGCAGTTCTTC. Filled out from reference TRBV19 and TRBJ2-1, the complete variable domain reads DGGITQSPKYLFRKEGQNVTLSCEQNLNHDAMYWYRQDPGQGLRLIYYSQIVNDFQKGDIAEGYSVSREKKESFPLTVTSAQKNPTAFYLCASSKIRDSSYNEQFFGPGTRLTVL.

The chain couples TRBV6-1 to TRBJ2-7, with 10 bases fitting TRBD1. Germline V gene lookup returns CDR1 MNHNS and CDR2 SASEGT. The CDR3 covers 15 residues. The J segment lost 4 bases and the V segment lost 3 bases, leaving 6 bases of the junction unmatched. CDR3 bases: TGTGCCAGCAGTGAGCCTTGGACAGGGGGGTACGAGCAGTACTTC. Translated: CASSEPWTGGYEQYF.

This chain joins TRBV10-1 and TRBJ1-6; a weak D match, TRBD1 (6 bases). The CDR3 consists of 13 residues. The germline CDR1 and CDR2 sequences are WNHNN and SYGVQD (reference sequence). The V end was cut by 6 bases, the J end by 6 bases, with 9 bases between. The CDR3 region has the DNA TGCGCCAGCAGACAGGGTGGTAATTCACCCCTCCACTTT. Translation gives CASRQGGNSPLHF.

The V and J genes are TRBV30 and TRBJ1-2; 8 bases are a match to TRBD1. Trimming cost V 4 bases and J 8 bases; bases outside gene matches: 6. Germline CDR1 reads GTSNPN; CDR2 reads SVGIG (reference sequence). The CDR3 has 12 residues. CDR3 nucleotide sequence: TGTGCCTGGAACAGGGGGGGACTGGGCTACACCTTC. Its protein is CAWNRGGLGYTF.

The chain couples TRBV29-1 to TRBJ2-7; 10 bases align to TRBD2. Germline CDR1 SQVTM, CDR2 ANQGSEA. This CDR3 is 15 amino acids long. V dropped 2 bases and J dropped 2; count of bases not matched to a gene: 6. The CDR3 DNA reads as TGCAGCGTTGAAAAACTAGCGGGATTTGCCTACGAGCAGTACTTC. Amino acids: CSVEKLAGFAYEQYF.

In the case of this clone: One end of the junction fails to match germline, which may point to a read error. V and J are TRBV7-9 and TRBJ2-5; 7 bases agree with TRBD1. This CDR3 comprises 13 residues. Germline V gene lookup returns CDR1 SEHNR and CDR2 FQNEAQ (reference sequence). The CDR3 DNA follows: TGTTCCAGCAGCTTAGACAGGGTGGGGACCCAGTACTTC. Encoded protein: CSSSLDRVGTQYF.

This clone showed up just once. V gene TRBV19 combines with J gene TRBJ1-5, with D maybe TRBD1 (6 bases). CDR1 and CDR2 from the germline V gene are LNHDA and SQIVND (reference sequence). V was trimmed by 5 bases and J by 4 bases, leaving 15 bases between them. The CDR3 runs to 15 residues. CDR3 in amino acids: CASSPQGQGNQPQHF. The CDR3 nucleotides are TGTGCCAGTAGTCCCCAAGGGCAGGGGAATCAGCCCCAGCATTTT. The full variable domain, in which reference TRBV19 and TRBJ1-5 provide the parts outside the CDR3, is DGGITQSPKYLFRKEGQNVTLSCEQNLNHDAMYWYRQDPGQGLRLIYYSQIVNDFQKGDIAEGYSVSREKKESFPLTVTSAQKNPTAFYLCASSPQGQGNQPQHFGDGTRLSIL.

The chain couples TRBV27 to TRBJ2-7; D not resolved. Germline lookup yields CDR1 MNHEY and CDR2 SMNVEV (reference sequence). V lost 0 bases and J 10 bases, leaving 16 bases between the germline ends. This CDR3 comprises 14 residues. CDR3 nucleotides: TGTGCCAGCAGTTTATCGAGAGGATACCAAGCCCAGTACTTC. Translating gives CASSLSRGYQAQYF.

The chain uses TRBV4-1 and TRBJ2-7; the D is unclear. V was pared by 0 bases and J by 0 bases, with 9 bases between. Germline values: CDR1 MGHRA, CDR2 YSYEKL. The CDR3 covers 15 residues. The CDR3 nucleotides are TGCGCCAGCAGCCAAGAAAGAGCTAGCTCCTACGAGCAGTACTTC. Translated: CASSQERASSYEQYF.

The genes are TRBV19 and TRBJ1-2; TRBD1 might be the D (5 bases). The length of the CDR3 is 16 residues. Germline lookup yields CDR1 LNHDA and CDR2 SQIVND (reference sequence). V dropped 1 base and J dropped 8 bases, with 20 bases sitting between them. The CDR3: CASSIALDAGLNGYTF. The CDR3 DNA is TGTGCCAGTAGTATAGCCCTGGATGCAGGGTTAAACGGCTACACCTTC.

The CDR3 bases are TGTGCCAGCAGCATAACGTGGACTACGAACACCGGGGAGCTGTTTTTT. It specifies CASSITWTTNTGELFF. This chain joins TRBV5-4 and TRBJ2-2; TRBD2 is a possible D gene (6 bases). V lost 4 bases and J 0 bases, leaving 13 bases between the germline ends. The CDR3 consists of 16 residues. Germline CDR1 and CDR2: SGHNT and YYREEE (reference sequence). Full variable domain (remainder filled in from reference TRBV5-4 and TRBJ2-2): ETGVTQSPTHLIKTRGQQVTLRCSSQSGHNTVSWYQQALGQGPQFIFQYYREEENGRGNFPPRFSGLQFPNYSSELNVNALELDDSALYLCASSITWTTNTGELFFGEGSRLTVL.

This chain joins TRBV18 and TRBJ2-2; a possible D gene is TRBD1 (6 bases). The V end was cut by 0 bases, the J end by 1 base, with 6 bases between. Germline V gene sequence: CDR1 KGHSH, CDR2 LQKENI. The CDR3 covers 15 residues. CDR3: CASSPPQGNTGELFF. CDR3 nucleotide sequence: TGTGCCAGCTCACCACCACAGGGGAACACCGGGGAGCTGTTTTTT.

This clone was seen only a few times. The rearrangement links TRBV5-5 to TRBJ2-2, with 9 bases identical to TRBD1. Germline trimming cut 4 bases from V and 2 bases from J; bases unmatched to any gene: 6. There are 16 residues in the CDR3. The germline gives CDR1 SGHKS, CDR2 YYEKEE (reference sequence). The CDR3 loop reads CASSARDRDNTGELFF. CDR3 coding DNA: TGTGCCAGCAGCGCCCGGGACAGGGATAACACCGGGGAGCTGTTTTTT.

The rearrangement links TRBV30 to TRBJ2-3; the match to TRBD2 covers 7 bases. The V gene's germline CDR1 is GTSNPN and CDR2 SVGIG (reference sequence). The junction had 7 bases not matched to a gene; V was cut back by 2 bases and J by 2 bases. The CDR3 sequence is 15 residues long. Here the CDR3 DNA reads TGTGCCTGGAGTCCAGGACTAGTCTACACAGATACGCAGTATTTT. Encoded protein: CAWSPGLVYTDTQYF.

The genes are TRBV28 and TRBJ1-5, with D hard to call. There are 13 residues in the CDR3. Trimming removed 5 bases from V and 4 bases from J, with 9 bases in between. The germline V gene has CDR1 MDHEN and CDR2 SYDVKM. The CDR3 is CASSPPLNQPQHF. CDR3 DNA sequence: TGTGCCAGCAGTCCCCCCCTAAATCAGCCCCAGCATTTT.

This chain joins TRBV2 and TRBJ2-5, with D uncertain. The better agreement between TRBJ2-7 and the DNA end casts doubt on the J call. CDR3 length: 12 residues. Per germline, CDR1 SNHLY and CDR2 FYNNEI. The CDR3 region is CASNQQAYEQYF. In DNA, the CDR3 is TGTGCCAGCAATCAGCAGGCCTACGAGCAGTACTTC.

The chain combines TRBV7-2 with TRBJ2-1; TRBD2 agrees at 13 bases. V dropped 0 bases and J dropped 15; count of bases not matched to a gene: 11. Germline V CDR1 and CDR2: SGHTA, FQGNSA. The CDR3 covers 16 residues. The CDR3 DNA follows: TGTGCCAGCAGCTTAGCGGGTACTAGCGGGAGGGACTTGTGGTTCTTC. This sequence encodes CASSLAGTSGRDLWFF.

CDR3 protein: CASSVGLALNTGELFF. CDR3 coding DNA: TGTGCCAGCAGCGTGGGACTAGCGTTGAACACCGGGGAGCTGTTTTTT. The chain has TRBV5-5 and TRBJ2-2; 10 nucleotides align to TRBD2. V lost 4 bases to trimming and J lost 1 base; unmatched junction nucleotides: 4. This CDR3 comprises 16 residues. The germline V gene encodes CDR1 SGHKS and CDR2 YYEKEE (reference sequence).